What follows describes a single T cell receptor (beta chain). This specimen belongs to a study of blood T cell repertoires in COVID-19. As for the study in general: Sample material is recorded as cDNA or gDNA derived from T cells, B-cell-depleted T cells, or PBMCs.

V dropped 3 bases and J dropped 5; count of bases not matched to a gene: 6. This CDR3 has 16 residues. Per the germline V gene, CDR1 is SGHRS and CDR2 is YFSETQ. As handled by the study authors: Reference gene primer amplification gave nucleated cell count estimates. Data came from immunoSEQ multiplex PCR; TCRdb stores just in-frame clones and leaves some out. The V and J calls and clone size are taken from that table; D and trimming were inferred from the DNA. The data show approximately 210,000 clones, with about 90% seen just once and 1.2% held by the top ten. Specimen: peripheral blood. The sequence derives from a young man with acute or convalescent COVID-19. J is TRBJ2-5 and V is TRBV5-1, with 14 nucleotides matching TRBD2. DNA of the CDR3: TGCGCCAGCAGCTCAGCACGACTAGCGGGAGGGGAGACCCAGTACTTC. Residues: CASSSARLAGGETQYF.